Below, 19 T cell receptor beta chains from the same sample are listed, as sequenced in a study of a mutant IDH1 vaccine in newly diagnosed glioma (dated by TCRdb to the early 2020s). The sample's time point label is to be understood as: week 11, during vaccination. Each vaccine dose, consisting of 300 ug of a 20-mer mutant IDH1 peptide in Montanide, was administered subcutaneously with topical imiquimod. The method behind the library was the immunoSEQ multiplex PCR assay. TCRdb stores this immuneACCESS table with in-frame sequences only. Part of the clones is absent; in the studies checked, under half of the shortfall reflects unresolved V genes, and no reason is known for the rest. In this sample the table shows some 60,000 clones, under 85% of which occur a single time. 3.6% of the sample belongs to the ten largest clones. These receptors are not linked to any known antigen. The specimen was PBMCs, collected from a glioma patient whose treatment included an IDH1 peptide vaccine. The receptors here all came from a man aged 25 to 40 with glioma.

The CDR3 reads CASSQKPTTATNEKLFF. CDR3 DNA: TGTGCCAGCAGCCAAAAACCCACGACAGCTACTAATGAAAAACTGTTTTTT. This chain links TRBV14 with TRBJ1-4; D is possibly TRBD1 (5 bases). CDR1 and CDR2 (germline): SGHDN, FVKESK. Trimming took off 2 bases at V and 2 bases at J, with 15 bases between the two ends. The CDR3 totals 17 residues. Based on the CDR3 plus reference TRBV14 and TRBJ1-4, the full variable domain is EAGVTQFPSHSVIEKGQTVTLRCDPISGHDNLYWYRRVMGKEIKFLLHFVKESKQDESGMPNNRFLAERTGGTYSTLKVQPAELEDSGVYFCASSQKPTTATNEKLFFGSGTQLSVL.

V is TRBV4-1 and J is TRBJ2-1; TRBD2 aligns across 14 bases. J lost 1 base, V lost 1 base, and 3 bases had no gene match. The CDR3 is 18 amino acids. CDR1 and CDR2 from the germline V gene are MGHRA and YSYEKL. As DNA, the CDR3 is TGCGCCAGCAGCCAAGGGGGACTAGCGGGAGTTTCCTACAATGAGCAGTTCTTC. It yields the protein CASSQGGLAGVSYNEQFF.

This rearrangement joins TRBV27 to TRBJ2-7, with D tentatively TRBD1 (5 bases). CDR3 size: 14 residues. Germline-derived CDR1 and CDR2 are MNHEY and SMNVEV (reference sequence). V lost 2 bases and J 1 base, leaving 9 bases between the germline ends. The CDR3 sequence: CASSLRQGSYEQYF. Here the CDR3 DNA reads TGTGCCAGCAGTTTAAGGCAGGGATCCTACGAGCAGTACTTC.

Regarding this clone: The same CDR3 can be traced to other DNA sequences in this sample. This chain connects TRBV18 to TRBJ2-3; D remains ambiguous. The CDR3 length is 12 residues. V gave up 3 bases and J gave up 0 bases, with 1 base separating them. Looked up from germline, CDR1 is KGHSH and CDR2 is LQKENI. The CDR3 nucleotides read TGTGCCAGCTCACCCAGCACAGATACGCAGTATTTT. Protein product: CASSPSTDTQYF.

The chain recombines TRBV5-1 with TRBJ1-3; tentatively, D is TRBD1 (6 bases). Germline loops: CDR1 SGHRS, CDR2 YFSETQ. V was pared by 4 bases and J by 1 base, with 12 bases between. The CDR3 is made up of 15 amino acids. Here the CDR3 DNA reads TGCGCCAGCAGCACCGGGACACAATCTGGAAACACCATATATTTT. Protein sequence: CASSTGTQSGNTIYF.

The rearrangement joins TRBV19 to TRBJ2-7; TRBD1 matches 7 bases. The CDR3 length is 12 residues. The junction had 3 bases not matched to a gene; V was cut back by 5 bases and J by 5 bases. The germline V gene has CDR1 LNHDA and CDR2 SQIVND (reference sequence). As DNA, the CDR3 is TGTGCCAGTAGTGAAGGGGGCCACGAGCAGTACTTC. It yields the protein CASSEGGHEQYF. Using reference TRBV19 and TRBJ2-7 for the parts outside the CDR3, the full variable domain is DGGITQSPKYLFRKEGQNVTLSCEQNLNHDAMYWYRQDPGQGLRLIYYSQIVNDFQKGDIAEGYSVSREKKESFPLTVTSAQKNPTAFYLCASSEGGHEQYFGPGTRLTVT.

The chain has TRBV15 and TRBJ2-3; D is unresolved. CDR1 is LNHNV and CDR2 is YYDKDF in the germline V gene (reference sequence). The CDR3 spans 14 residues. With 5 bases removed from V and 1 base from J, the gap between germline ends came to 10 bases. CDR3 sequence reads: CATSAKVRTDTQYF. The CDR3 bases are TGTGCCACCAGCGCCAAAGTCCGCACAGATACGCAGTATTTT.

This clone was seen a single time. DNA for the CDR3: TGTGCCAGCAGCTCAAGGGTGGCTAGCGGGAGGAGCACAGATACGCAGTATTTT. Translated: CASSSRVASGRSTDTQYF. The J gene is TRBJ2-3, the V gene TRBV7-9; 11 bases align to TRBD2. The CDR3 covers 18 residues. Germline V CDR1 and CDR2: SEHNR, FQNEAQ (reference sequence). The ends lost 4 bases at V and 0 bases at J; junction bases unmatched: 9.

This chain joins TRBV7-9 and TRBJ2-3, with 9 bases aligning to TRBD1. Per germline, CDR1 SEHNR and CDR2 FQNEAQ (reference sequence). CDR3 length: 15 residues. With V trimmed by 6 bases and J by 2 bases, 6 bases remained unmatched. The CDR3 loop is CASSPGQGSTDTQYF. CDR3 DNA: TGTGCCAGCAGTCCTGGACAGGGGTCCACAGATACGCAGTATTTT.

The genes are TRBV4-2 and TRBJ2-3; D is unclear. CDR1 and CDR2 from the germline V gene are LGHNA and YNFKEQ. The V end was cut by 5 bases, the J end by 0 bases, with 12 bases between. This CDR3 has 15 residues. CDR3 sequence: CASSSARSSTDTQYF. The CDR3 coding sequence is TGTGCCAGCAGCAGCGCCAGGAGTAGCACAGATACGCAGTATTTT.

This chain joins TRBV9 and TRBJ2-6; no definite D call. Between the trimmed V and J ends, which lost 4 bases and 0 bases, there was a span of 8 bases. CDR1 SGDLS and CDR2 YYNGEE come from the germline V gene. The CDR3 consists of 15 residues. CDR3 loop: CASSRARSGANVLTF. CDR3 bases: TGTGCCAGCAGCCGAGCTCGCTCTGGGGCCAACGTCCTGACTTTC.

The rearrangement joins TRBV4-1 to TRBJ1-4; perhaps TRBD1 as D (6 bases). CDR1 and CDR2 from the germline V gene are MGHRA and YSYEKL. Trimming cost V 0 bases and J 3 bases, with 14 bases left between them. The CDR3 consists of 17 residues. CDR3 residues: CASSQDPLQGSNEKLFF. Written as DNA, the CDR3 is TGCGCCAGCAGCCAAGACCCTCTACAGGGCTCTAATGAAAAACTGTTTTTT.

The V gene is TRBV6-1, the J gene TRBJ1-3; D is unclear. CDR1 and CDR2 from the germline V gene are MNHNS and SASEGT. The CDR3 contains 14 residues. V gave up 2 bases and J gave up 3 bases, with 8 bases separating them. This chain's CDR3 is CASSETLRGNTIYF. Written as DNA, the CDR3 is TGTGCCAGCAGTGAAACCCTACGTGGAAACACCATATATTTT.

The chain is built from TRBV19 and TRBJ2-5; 12 bases match TRBD1. The CDR3 loop spans 15 amino acids. From germline, CDR1 is LNHDA and CDR2 SQIVND (reference sequence). Unmatched junction bases numbered 5, after V lost 4 bases and J lost 5 bases. The CDR3 nucleotides read TGTGCCAGTAGTAGAGGGACAGGGGGCGAGGAGACCCAGTACTTC. Translation: CASSRGTGGEETQYF. Complete variable domain (other parts from reference TRBV19 and TRBJ2-5): DGGITQSPKYLFRKEGQNVTLSCEQNLNHDAMYWYRQDPGQGLRLIYYSQIVNDFQKGDIAEGYSVSREKKESFPLTVTSAQKNPTAFYLCASSRGTGGEETQYFGPGTRLLVL.

The rearrangement links TRBV25-1 to TRBJ1-4; the match to TRBD1 covers 12 bases. The CDR3 is made up of 15 amino acids. With 5 bases clipped from V and 8 bases from J, the junction kept 6 bases outside the gene matches. Per the germline V gene, CDR1 is MGHDK and CDR2 is SYGVNS. In DNA, the CDR3 is TGTGCCAGCAGTACTGGGGACAGGGGGCCCGAAAAACTGTTTTTT. It translates to CASSTGDRGPEKLFF.

As regards this clone: The junction departs from germline at one end; a sequencing error may be responsible. The chain uses TRBV2 and TRBJ2-2; no clear D. The CDR3 consists of 16 residues. The germline gives CDR1 SNHLY, CDR2 FYNNEI. CDR3 DNA sequence: TGTGCCAGCACTGAACTGGACCCGAGGAACACCGGGGAGCTGTTTTTT. This encodes CASTELDPRNTGELFF.

The V call is TRBV9, the J call TRBJ2-1; 7 bases are a match to TRBD1. V lost 4 bases, J lost 5 bases, and 15 bases stayed unmatched. Germline V CDR1 and CDR2: SGDLS, YYNGEE. This CDR3 has 17 amino acids. The CDR3 nucleotides are TGTGCCAGCAGCATACCGATCTCAAAGGGGACAGACAATGAGCAGTTCTTC. It encodes CASSIPISKGTDNEQFF.

This chain connects TRBV15 to TRBJ2-3; D not resolved. The germline CDR1 and CDR2 sequences are LNHNV and YYDKDF (reference sequence). Trimming stripped 3 bases from V and 5 bases from J, with 12 bases between. This CDR3 region has 14 residues. The CDR3: CATSRFPGRDTQYF. The CDR3 region has the DNA TGTGCCACCAGCAGGTTCCCAGGACGAGATACGCAGTATTTT.

The gene calls are TRBV27 and TRBJ1-5; D ambiguous. This CDR3 has 12 amino acids. V was pared by 2 bases and J by 2 bases, with 1 base between. The germline V gene encodes CDR1 MNHEY and CDR2 SMNVEV (reference sequence). CDR3 in DNA: TGTGCCAGCAGTTTAGGCAATCAGCCCCAGCATTTT. This encodes CASSLGNQPQHF.